This TCR beta chain derives from a study of vaccination and CD4 T cells after COVID-19 (dated by TCRdb to between 2022 and 2023). Regarding the complete study: Convalescent patients had a positive SARS-CoV-2 result on nasal swab PCR, and of these patients, nine had mild disease and one had severe disease. In control cultures, a CEFX viral epitope pool was used as positive control, an HIV-1 Nef peptide pool was used as negative control, or no peptide was added. The spike-specific CD4+ TCR repertoire was compared before and after mRNA vaccination in over 9 COVID-19 convalescent patients and a handful of infection-naive healthy vaccine recipients. Post-COVID blood samples from convalescent patients were collected a median of around 100 days after diagnosis, with a range of 35 to 161 days. In the convalescent cohort there were six males and four females, among whom were two Hispanic individuals, seven Caucasians, two Asians and one multiracial person. The cultures were stimulated with overlapping spike peptide pools from SARS-CoV-2 and from the common cold coronaviruses HCoV-NL63, HCoV-OC43 and HCoV-229E. Participants got two doses of the Pfizer-BioNTech BNT162b2 vaccine (n=8) or two doses of the Moderna mRNA-1273 vaccine (n=2). Post-vaccine blood samples were taken a median of roughly 75 days after the second vaccine dose, with a range of about 14 to 241 days.

Broader findings and caveats from the paper: An increase in the median number of SARS-CoV-2-reactive clonotypes from 21 after infection to a few dozen after vaccination was observed, but the change was not found to be significant. Only a relatively small number of convalescent patients were included in the study, and early timepoints following natural infection were not analyzed. Nearly all vaccine-specific clones in convalescent patients (304 of 307) were mono-reactive for SARS-CoV-2 spike rather than cross-reactive with common cold coronaviruses. In convalescent patients, a median around 90% of post-vaccine SARS-CoV-2-reactive clones were detected only after vaccination, and vaccine-specific priming was suggested by this finding.

Library creation used PCR. TCR sequencing of DNA from cultured CD4+ T cells used the Oncomine TCR Beta short-read assay at the Johns Hopkins FTIC core. Genomic DNA was extracted from the cultured CD4+ T cells with the QIAamp micro DNA kit. The Oncomine TCR Beta libraries from cultured CD4+ T cells were pooled using unique dual indexes and then sequenced on an Illumina iSeq 100. The study's own analysis went as follows. Non-productive sequences were removed, and CDR3s that did not start with C, did not end with F or W, or were shorter than 7 amino acids were discarded. The MANAFEST web application was used to identify antigen-specific clonotypes by comparing peptide-stimulated wells against reference wells and other culture wells. Positive clones required FDR below 0.05, an odds ratio above 5, and productive frequency above 0.1% in at least two of three replicate wells. A clonotype counted as cross-reactive if it showed significant expansion both in the SARS-CoV-2 spike wells and in at least one common cold coronavirus spike condition. Levenshtein distances (stringdist) and unrooted phylogenetic trees (ape) in R version 3.6.1 were used to assess CDR3 homology. TCRdb reanalyzed the raw reads on its own, using fastp at Q25 for trimming and MiXCR for clone calling, and kept in-frame beta chains. Each entry merges the rows of one CDR3 protein and shows their most common DNA and genes. It is TCRdb's table, rather than the study itself, that gives the V and J calls and clone size. The sample table holds 11,000 or so distinct CDR3 sequences, of which 55% to 70% were seen once. The ten largest clones represent about a fifth of the sample.

Of note for this clonotype: This clone's antigen is unknown. No clone much larger than this one lies a single base away; base qualities are absent.

Reading the label with the study, this specimen's treatment or condition is: roughly 11-day PBMC culture with coronavirus spike peptide pools or control peptides (ViraFEST assay). The ViraFEST assay was used in the study, in which antigen-specific T cells were expanded with peptide pools and expanded clonotypes were subsequently identified by TCR sequencing. The convalescent patients' positive SARS-CoV-2 PCR tests were from March to December 2020, which was before the Alpha, Beta and Delta variants emerged in the United States. Each well held under 2.5 million PBMCs cultured in IMDM containing roughly 5% human AB serum and roughly 9.7 IU/ml IL-2, with 8 to 10 ug/ml peptide pools added. On days 3 and 7, half of the culture medium was replaced with fresh IL-2-containing medium. After 10 days of culture, CD4+ T cells were isolated by negative selection using the EasySep CD4+ T cell isolation kit. Ficoll-Paque Plus gradient centrifugation was used to isolate PBMCs from whole blood, and the isolated PBMCs were then either used fresh or cryopreserved at -140C. Triplicate wells were generally used for each culture condition.

The TCR comes from a human donor who had recovered from COVID-19. Sequences were obtained from CD4+ T cells from blood, cultured in vitro.

The nucleotide sequence reads TGTGCCAGCAGTCCCGGGGTGGGCATCGTTACAGATACGCAGTATTTT. It is translated as CASSPGVGIVTDTQYF. Here the chain combines TRBV5-8 and TRBJ2-3, with a weak D call of TRBD2 (5 bases match). The junction shows trimming of 5 bases on V and 3 bases on J, plus 19 bases between the germline ends. The CDR1 and CDR2 encoded by the germline V gene are SGHTS and YDEGEE. The cysteine opens and the phenylalanine closes a CDR3 of 16 amino acids. Kept here is only the CDR3 DNA, which spans 48 bases and is read in frame from base 1.